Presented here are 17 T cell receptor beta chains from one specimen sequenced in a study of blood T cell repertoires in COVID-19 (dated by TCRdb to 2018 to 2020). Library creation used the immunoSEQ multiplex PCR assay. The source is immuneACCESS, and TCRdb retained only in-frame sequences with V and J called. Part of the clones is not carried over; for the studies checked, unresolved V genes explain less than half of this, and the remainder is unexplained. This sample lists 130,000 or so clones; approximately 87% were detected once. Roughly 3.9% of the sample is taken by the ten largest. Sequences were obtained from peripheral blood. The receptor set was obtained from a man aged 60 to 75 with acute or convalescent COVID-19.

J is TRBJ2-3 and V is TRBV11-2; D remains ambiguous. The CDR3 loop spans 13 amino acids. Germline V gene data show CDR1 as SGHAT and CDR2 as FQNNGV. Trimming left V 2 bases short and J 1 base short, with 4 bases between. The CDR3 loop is CASSLSGTDTQYF. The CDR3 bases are TGTGCCAGCAGCTTAAGCGGCACAGATACGCAGTATTTT. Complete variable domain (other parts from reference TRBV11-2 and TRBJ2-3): EAGVAQSPRYKIIEKRQSVAFWCNPISGHATLYWYQQILGQGPKLLIQFQNNGVVDDSQLPKDRFSAERLKGVDSTLKIQPAKLEDSAVYLCASSLSGTDTQYFGPGTRLTVL.

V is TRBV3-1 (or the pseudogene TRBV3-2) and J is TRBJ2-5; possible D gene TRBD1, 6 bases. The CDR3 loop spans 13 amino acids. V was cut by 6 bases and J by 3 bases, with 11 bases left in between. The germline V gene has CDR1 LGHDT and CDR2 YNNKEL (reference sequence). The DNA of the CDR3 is TGTGCCAGCAGTTTCACAGGGAAAGAGACCCAGTACTTC. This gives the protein CASSFTGKETQYF.

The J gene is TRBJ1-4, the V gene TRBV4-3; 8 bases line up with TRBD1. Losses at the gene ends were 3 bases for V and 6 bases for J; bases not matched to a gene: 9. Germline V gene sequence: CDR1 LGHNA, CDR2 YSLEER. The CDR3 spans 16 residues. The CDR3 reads CASSHGQGGSHEKLFF. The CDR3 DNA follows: TGCGCCAGCAGCCATGGACAGGGAGGTTCACATGAAAAACTGTTTTTT.

The CDR3 here is CASLRSGANVLTF. CDR3 nucleotide sequence: TGTGCCAGTCTTCGCTCTGGGGCCAACGTCCTGACTTTC. The chain joins TRBV27 to TRBJ2-6; D uncertain. CDR3 length: 13 amino acids. V was clipped by 9 bases and J by 0 bases, with 6 bases between them. The germline V gene has CDR1 MNHEY and CDR2 SMNVEV (reference sequence). The variable domain in full, completed from reference TRBV27 and TRBJ2-6, reads EAQVTQNPRYLITVTGKKLTVTCSQNMNHEYMSWYRQDPGLGLRQIYYSMNVEVTDKGDVPEGYKVSRKEKRNFPLILESPSPNQTSLYFCASLRSGANVLTFGAGSRLTVL.

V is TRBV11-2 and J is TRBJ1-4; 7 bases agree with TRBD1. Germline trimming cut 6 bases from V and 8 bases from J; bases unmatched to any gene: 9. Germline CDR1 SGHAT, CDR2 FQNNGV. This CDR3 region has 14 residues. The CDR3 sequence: CASSSGTEEEKLFF. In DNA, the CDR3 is TGTGCCAGCAGTTCCGGGACAGAGGAAGAAAAACTGTTTTTT. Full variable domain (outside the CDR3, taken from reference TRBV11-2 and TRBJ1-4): EAGVAQSPRYKIIEKRQSVAFWCNPISGHATLYWYQQILGQGPKLLIQFQNNGVVDDSQLPKDRFSAERLKGVDSTLKIQPAKLEDSAVYLCASSSGTEEEKLFFGSGTQLSVL.

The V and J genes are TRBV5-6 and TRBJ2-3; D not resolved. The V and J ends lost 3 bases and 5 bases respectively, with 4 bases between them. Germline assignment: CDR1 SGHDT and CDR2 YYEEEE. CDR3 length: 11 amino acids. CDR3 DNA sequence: TGTGCCAGCAGCTGGCAAGATACGCAGTATTTT. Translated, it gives CASSWQDTQYF.

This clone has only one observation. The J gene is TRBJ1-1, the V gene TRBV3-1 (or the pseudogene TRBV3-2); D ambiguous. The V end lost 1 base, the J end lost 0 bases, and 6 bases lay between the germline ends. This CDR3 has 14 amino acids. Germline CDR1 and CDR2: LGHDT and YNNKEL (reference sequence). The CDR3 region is CASSQGAVNTEAFF. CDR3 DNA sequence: TGTGCCAGCAGCCAAGGCGCGGTGAACACTGAAGCTTTCTTT.

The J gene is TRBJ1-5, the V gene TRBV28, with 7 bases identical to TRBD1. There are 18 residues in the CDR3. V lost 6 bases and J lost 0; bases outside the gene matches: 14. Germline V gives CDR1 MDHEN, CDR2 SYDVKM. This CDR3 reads CASSSGTVGLYSNQPQHF. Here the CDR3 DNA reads TGTGCCAGCAGCTCCGGGACAGTTGGTTTGTATAGCAATCAGCCCCAGCATTTT.

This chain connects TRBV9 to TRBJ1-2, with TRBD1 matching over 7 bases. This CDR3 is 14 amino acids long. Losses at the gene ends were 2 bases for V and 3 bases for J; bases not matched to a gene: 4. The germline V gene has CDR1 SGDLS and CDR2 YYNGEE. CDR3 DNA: TGTGCCAGCAGCGTGGGTGGACAGGACTATGGCTACACCTTC. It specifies CASSVGGQDYGYTF.

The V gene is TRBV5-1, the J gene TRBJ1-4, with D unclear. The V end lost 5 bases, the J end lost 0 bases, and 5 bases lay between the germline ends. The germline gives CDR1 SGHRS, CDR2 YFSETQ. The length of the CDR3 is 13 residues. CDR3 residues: CASRESTNEKLFF. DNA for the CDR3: TGCGCCAGCAGGGAGTCAACTAATGAAAAACTGTTTTTT.

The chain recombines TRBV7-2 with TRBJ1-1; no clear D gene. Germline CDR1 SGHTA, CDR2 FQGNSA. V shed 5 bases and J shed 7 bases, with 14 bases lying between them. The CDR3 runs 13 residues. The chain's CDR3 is CASSPHGGYEAFF. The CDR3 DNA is TGTGCCAGCAGCCCCCATGGCGGGTATGAAGCTTTCTTT.

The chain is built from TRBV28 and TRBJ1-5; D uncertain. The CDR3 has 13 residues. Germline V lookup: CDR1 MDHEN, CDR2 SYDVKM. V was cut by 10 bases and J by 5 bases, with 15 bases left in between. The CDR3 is CATLSRGDQPQHF. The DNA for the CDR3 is TGTGCCACCCTGTCTAGAGGTGATCAGCCCCAGCATTTT.

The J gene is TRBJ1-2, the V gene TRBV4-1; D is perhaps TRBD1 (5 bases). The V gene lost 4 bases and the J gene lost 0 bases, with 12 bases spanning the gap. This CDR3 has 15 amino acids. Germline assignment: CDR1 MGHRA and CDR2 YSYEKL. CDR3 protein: CASSPGEHTNYGYTF. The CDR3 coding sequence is TGCGCCAGCAGCCCGGGGGAGCATACTAACTATGGCTACACCTTC.

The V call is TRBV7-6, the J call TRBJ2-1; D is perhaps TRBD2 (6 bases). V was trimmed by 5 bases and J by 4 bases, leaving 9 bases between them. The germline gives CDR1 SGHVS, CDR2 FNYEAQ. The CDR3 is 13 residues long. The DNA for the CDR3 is TGTGCCAGCAGCCCCGGGGGTTACAATGAGCAGTTCTTC. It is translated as CASSPGGYNEQFF.

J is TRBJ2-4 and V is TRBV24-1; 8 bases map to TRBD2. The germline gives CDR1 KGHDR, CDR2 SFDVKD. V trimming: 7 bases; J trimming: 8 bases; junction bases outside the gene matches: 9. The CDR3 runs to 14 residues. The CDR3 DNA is TGTGCCACCAGCTCCGCGGGGGGCTTGGACATTCAGTACTTC. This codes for CATSSAGGLDIQYF.

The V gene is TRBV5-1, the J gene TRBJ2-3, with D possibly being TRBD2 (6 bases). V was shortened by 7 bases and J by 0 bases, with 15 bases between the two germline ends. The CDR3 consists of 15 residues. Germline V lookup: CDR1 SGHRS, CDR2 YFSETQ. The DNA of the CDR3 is TGCGCCAGCTCGCGGGCGGGGACGAGCACAGATACGCAGTATTTT. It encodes CASSRAGTSTDTQYF.

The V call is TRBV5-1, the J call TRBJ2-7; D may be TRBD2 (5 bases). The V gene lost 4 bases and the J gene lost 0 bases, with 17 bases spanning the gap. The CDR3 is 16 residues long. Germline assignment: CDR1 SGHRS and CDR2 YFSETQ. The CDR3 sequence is CASSPTVARPSYEQYF. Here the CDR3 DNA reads TGCGCCAGCAGCCCGACCGTAGCGCGACCCTCCTACGAGCAGTACTTC. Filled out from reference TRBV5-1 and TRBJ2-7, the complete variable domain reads KAGVTQTPRYLIKTRGQQVTLSCSPISGHRSVSWYQQTPGQGLQFLFEYFSETQRNKGNFPGRFSGRQFSNSRSEMNVSTLELGDSALYLCASSPTVARPSYEQYFGPGTRLTVT.